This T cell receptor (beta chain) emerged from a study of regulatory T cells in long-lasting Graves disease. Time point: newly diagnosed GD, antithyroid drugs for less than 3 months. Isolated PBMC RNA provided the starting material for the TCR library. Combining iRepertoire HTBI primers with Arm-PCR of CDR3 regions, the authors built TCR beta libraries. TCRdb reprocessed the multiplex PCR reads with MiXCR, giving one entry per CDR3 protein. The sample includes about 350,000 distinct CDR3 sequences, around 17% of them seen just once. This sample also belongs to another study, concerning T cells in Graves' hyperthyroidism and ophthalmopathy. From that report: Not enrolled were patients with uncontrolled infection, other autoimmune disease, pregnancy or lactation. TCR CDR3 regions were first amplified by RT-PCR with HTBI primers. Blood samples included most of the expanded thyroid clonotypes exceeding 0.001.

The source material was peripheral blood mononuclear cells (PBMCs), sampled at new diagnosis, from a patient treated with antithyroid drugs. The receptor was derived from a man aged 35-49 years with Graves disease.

CDR3: CASSVESGHPNVLTF. In nucleotides, the CDR3 is TGTGCCAGCAGCGTAGAGTCGGGACACCCCAACGTCCTGACTTTC. The chain links TRBV9 to TRBJ2-6; the D gene is possibly TRBD1 (6 bases). Germline CDR1 and CDR2: SGDLS and YYNGEE. The CDR3 runs to 15 residues. V was clipped by 0 bases and J by 8 bases, with 12 bases between them.